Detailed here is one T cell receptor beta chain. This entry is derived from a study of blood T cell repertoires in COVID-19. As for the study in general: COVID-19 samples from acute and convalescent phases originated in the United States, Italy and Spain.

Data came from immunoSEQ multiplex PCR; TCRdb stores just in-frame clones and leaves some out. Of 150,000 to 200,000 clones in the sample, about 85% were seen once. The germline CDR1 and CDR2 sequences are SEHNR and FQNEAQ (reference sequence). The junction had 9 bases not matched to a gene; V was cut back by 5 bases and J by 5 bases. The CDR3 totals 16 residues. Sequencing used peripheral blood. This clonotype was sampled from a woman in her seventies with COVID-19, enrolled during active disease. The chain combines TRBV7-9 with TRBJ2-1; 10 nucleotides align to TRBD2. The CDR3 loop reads CASSPLRLAGDNEQFF. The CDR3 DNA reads TGTGCCAGCAGCCCGTTGAGGCTAGCGGGAGACAATGAGCAGTTCTTC.